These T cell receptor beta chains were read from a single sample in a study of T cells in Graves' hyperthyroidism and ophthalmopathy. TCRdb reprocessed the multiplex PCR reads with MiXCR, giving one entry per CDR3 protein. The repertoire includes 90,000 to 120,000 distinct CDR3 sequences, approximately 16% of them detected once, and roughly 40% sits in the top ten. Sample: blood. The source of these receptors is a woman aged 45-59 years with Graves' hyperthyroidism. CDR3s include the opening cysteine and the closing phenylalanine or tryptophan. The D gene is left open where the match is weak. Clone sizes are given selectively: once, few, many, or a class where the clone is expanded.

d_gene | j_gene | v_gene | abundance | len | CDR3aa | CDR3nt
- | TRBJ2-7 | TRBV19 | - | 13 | CATPVHPAYEQYF | TGTGCCACCCCCGTACACCCTGCCTACGAGCAGTACTTC
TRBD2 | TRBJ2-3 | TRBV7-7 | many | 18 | CASSLGRSSGRATDTQYF | TGTGCTAGCAGCTTAGGTCGGAGTAGCGGGAGGGCCACAGATACGCAGTATTTT
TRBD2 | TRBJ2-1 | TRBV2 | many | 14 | CASSGEAGVNEQFF | TGTGCCAGCAGTGGAGAAGCGGGAGTAAATGAGCAGTTCTTC
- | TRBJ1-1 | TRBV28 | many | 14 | CASKRGYIETEAFF | TGTGCCAGCAAGAGGGGTTACATCGAAACTGAAGCTTTCTTT
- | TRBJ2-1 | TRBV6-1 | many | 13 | CASSGDLGYEQFF | TGTGCCAGCAGCGGCGACTTGGGCTATGAGCAGTTCTTC
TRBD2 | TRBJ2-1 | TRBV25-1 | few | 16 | CASSGTSGRRWNEQFF | TGTGCCAGCAGTGGGACTAGCGGGAGAAGATGGAATGAGCAGTTCTTC
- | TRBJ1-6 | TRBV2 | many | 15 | CASMAEIGKNSPLHF | TGTGCCAGCATGGCCGAGATCGGCAAAAATTCACCCCTCCACTTT
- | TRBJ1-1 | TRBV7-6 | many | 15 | CASSPSGPLNTEAFF | TGTGCCAGCAGCCCTTCCGGACCGTTGAACACTGAAGCTTTCTTT
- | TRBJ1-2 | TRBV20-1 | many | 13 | CSAPPGTNYGYTF | TGCAGTGCCCCACCCGGGACAAACTATGGCTACACCTTC
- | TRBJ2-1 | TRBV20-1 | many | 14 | CSAEAGLSYNEQFF | TGCAGTGCTGAAGCGGGTCTCTCCTACAATGAGCAGTTCTTC
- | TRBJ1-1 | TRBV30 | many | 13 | CAWSAHLNTEAFF | TGTGCCTGGAGCGCACACCTGAACACTGAAGCTTTCTTT
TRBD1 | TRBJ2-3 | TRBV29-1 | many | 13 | CSGATGATDTQYF | TGCAGCGGCGCTACAGGGGCCACAGATACGCAGTATTTT
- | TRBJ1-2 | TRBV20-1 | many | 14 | CSAPDITGLHGYTF | TGCAGTGCTCCCGACATTACGGGTCTCCATGGCTACACCTTC
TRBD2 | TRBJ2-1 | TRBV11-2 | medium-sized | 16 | CASSFRELAGHNEQFF | TGTGCCAGCAGCTTTCGGGAACTAGCGGGACACAATGAGCAGTTCTTC
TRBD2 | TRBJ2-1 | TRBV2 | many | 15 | CASSASGANYNEQFF | TGTGCCAGCAGTGCTAGCGGGGCGAACTACAATGAGCAGTTCTTC
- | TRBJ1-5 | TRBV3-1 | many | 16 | CASSQGDPRSNQPQHF | TGTGCCAGCAGCCAAGGGGACCCCCGTAGCAATCAGCCCCAGCATTTT
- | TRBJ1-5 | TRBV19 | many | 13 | CASSLRVAGPQHF | TGTGCCAGTAGTCTCCGGGTTGCGGGGCCCCAGCATTTT
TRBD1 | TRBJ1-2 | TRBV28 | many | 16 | CASSPIRTGGTYGYTF | TGTGCCAGCAGCCCAATAAGGACAGGGGGAACATATGGCTACACCTTC
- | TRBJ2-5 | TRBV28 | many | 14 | CASIKGRLQETQYF | TGTGCCAGCATCAAAGGGCGGCTTCAAGAGACCCAGTACTTC
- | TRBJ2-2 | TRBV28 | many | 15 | CASRPGGQSSGELFF | TGTGCCAGCAGGCCGGGGGGACAGTCGAGTGGGGAGCTGTTTTTT
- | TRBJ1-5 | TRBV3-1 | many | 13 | CASSQGGNQPQHF | TGTGCCAGCAGCCAAGGGGGCAATCAGCCCCAGCATTTT
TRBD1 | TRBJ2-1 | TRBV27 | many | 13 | CASSLGQPQAQFF | TGTGCCAGCAGTTTGGGACAGCCCCAAGCGCAGTTCTTC
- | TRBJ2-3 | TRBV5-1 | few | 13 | CASRWRDPDTQYF | TGCGCCAGCAGATGGCGGGACCCAGATACGCAGTATTTT
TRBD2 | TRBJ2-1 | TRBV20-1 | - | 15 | CSARDLASGGNEQFF | TGCAGTGCTAGAGATCTGGCTAGCGGGGGAAATGAGCAGTTCTTC
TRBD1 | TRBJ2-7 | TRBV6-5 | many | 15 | CASSLGGGSSYEQYF | TGTGCCAGCAGTTTAGGGGGCGGAAGCTCCTACGAGCAGTACTTC
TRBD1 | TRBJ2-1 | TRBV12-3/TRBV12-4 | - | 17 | CASSFSGTGYPMEEQFF | TGTGCCAGCAGTTTTTCGGGGACAGGGTATCCGATGGAGGAGCAGTTCTTC
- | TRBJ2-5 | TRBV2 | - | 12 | CASSDQRKTQYF | TGTGCCAGCAGTGACCAGCGGAAGACCCAGTACTTC
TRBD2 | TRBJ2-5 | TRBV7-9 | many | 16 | CASSTGTSGGRETQYF | TGTGCCAGCAGCACCGGGACTAGCGGAGGGCGGGAGACCCAGTACTTC
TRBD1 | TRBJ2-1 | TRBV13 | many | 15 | CASVTRTGAYNEQFF | TGTGCCAGCGTTACCAGGACAGGAGCCTACAATGAGCAGTTCTTC
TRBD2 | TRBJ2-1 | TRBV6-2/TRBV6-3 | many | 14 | CASSSLGLADEQFF | TGTGCCAGCAGTTCGCTCGGACTAGCGGATGAGCAGTTCTTC
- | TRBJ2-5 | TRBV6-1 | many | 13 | CASTNLPEETQYF | TGTGCCAGCACCAACTTGCCGGAGGAGACCCAGTACTTC
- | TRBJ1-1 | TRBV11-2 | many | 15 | CASSEEKFGRAEAFF | TGTGCCAGCAGCGAAGAGAAATTCGGACGGGCGGAAGCTTTCTTT
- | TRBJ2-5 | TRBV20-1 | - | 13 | CSARAPGQETQYF | TGCAGTGCCAGAGCTCCAGGGCAAGAGACCCAGTACTTC
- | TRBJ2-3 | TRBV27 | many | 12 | CASSSLPDTQYF | TGTGCCAGCAGTTCTCTACCAGATACGCAGTATTTT
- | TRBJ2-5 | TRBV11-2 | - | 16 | CASSYLPGAGSETQYF | TGTGCCAGCAGCTACCTCCCCGGGGCGGGTTCTGAGACCCAGTACTTC
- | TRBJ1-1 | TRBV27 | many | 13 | CASSLDPGTEAFF | TGTGCCAGCAGTTTGGACCCGGGCACTGAAGCTTTCTTT
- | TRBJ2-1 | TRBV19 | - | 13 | CASSVWTDNEQFF | TGTGCCAGTAGTGTCTGGACAGACAATGAGCAGTTCTTC
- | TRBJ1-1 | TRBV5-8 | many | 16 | CASSLLGGPVNTEAFF | TGTGCCAGCAGCTTGCTGGGGGGGCCCGTGAACACTGAAGCTTTCTTT
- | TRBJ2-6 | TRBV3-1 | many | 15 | CASSYGVSGANVLTF | TGTGCCAGCAGCTATGGAGTGTCTGGGGCCAACGTCCTGACTTTC
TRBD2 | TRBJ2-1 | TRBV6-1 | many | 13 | CASSPGTRGEQFF | TGTGCCAGCAGCCCCGGGACTAGGGGTGAGCAGTTCTTC
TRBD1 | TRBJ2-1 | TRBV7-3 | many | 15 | CASSLSYRGYGEQFF | TGTGCCAGCAGCTTATCTTACAGGGGGTATGGTGAGCAGTTCTTC
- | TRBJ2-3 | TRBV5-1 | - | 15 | CASSFDYLSTDTQYF | TGTGCCAGCAGCTTTGACTACCTTAGCACAGATACGCAGTATTTT
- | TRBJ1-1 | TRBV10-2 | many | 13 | CASSRDTYTEAFF | TGCGCCAGCAGTCGGGACACTTACACTGAAGCTTTCTTT
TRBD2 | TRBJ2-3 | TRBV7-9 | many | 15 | CASSLVAGGVDTQYF | TGTGCCAGCAGCTTAGTAGCGGGAGGTGTAGATACGCAGTATTTT
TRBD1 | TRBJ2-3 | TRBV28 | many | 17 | CASSSTAGTVVPDTQYF | TGTGCCAGCAGTTCAACAGCCGGGACAGTAGTCCCAGATACGCAGTATTTT
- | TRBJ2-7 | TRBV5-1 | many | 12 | CASAGESYEQYF | TGCGCCAGTGCAGGGGAGTCCTACGAGCAGTACTTC
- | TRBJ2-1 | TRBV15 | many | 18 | CATSRDLVVGSSYNEQFF | TGTGCCACCAGCAGAGATTTAGTGGTGGGGAGCTCCTACAATGAGCAGTTCTTC
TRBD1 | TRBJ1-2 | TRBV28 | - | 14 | CASRGTGGGYGYTF | TGTGCCAGCAGGGGGACAGGGGGAGGGTATGGCTACACCTTC
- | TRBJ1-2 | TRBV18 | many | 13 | CASSPPVGYGYTF | TGTGCCAGCTCACCACCCGTCGGATATGGCTACACCTTC
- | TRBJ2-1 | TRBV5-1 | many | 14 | CASKTDGSYNEQFF | TGCGCCAGCAAGACGGACGGCTCCTACAATGAGCAGTTCTTC
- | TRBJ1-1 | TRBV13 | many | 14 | CASSFPGSSTEAFF | TGTGCCAGCAGCTTCCCAGGGAGTTCAACTGAAGCTTTCTTT
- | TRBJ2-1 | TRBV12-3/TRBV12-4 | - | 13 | CTSGRGPPNEQFF | TGTACCAGTGGTAGGGGCCCGCCCAATGAGCAGTTCTTC
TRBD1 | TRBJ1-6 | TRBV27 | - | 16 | CASSQPGTGWDSPLHF | TGTGCCAGCAGTCAACCCGGGACAGGGTGGGATTCACCCCTCCACTTT